This TCR beta chain is drawn from a study of blood T cell repertoires in COVID-19. Study-wide background: Samples representing acute and convalescent COVID-19 were sourced from the United States, Italy and Spain. PBMCs, B-cell-depleted T cells, or T cells provided the cDNA or gDNA that made up the material.

Repertoires were generated with immunoSEQ multiplex PCR, while TCRdb's copy carries only in-frame clones and drops some. The sample carries about 150,000 clones, approximately 80% recorded once. Germline V CDR1 and CDR2: SGHNT, YYREEE (reference sequence). This CDR3 has 14 amino acids. V gave up 7 bases and J gave up 2 bases, with 15 bases separating them. Sequenced material: peripheral blood. This sequence joins TRBV5-4 and TRBJ2-5; D is perhaps TRBD2 (6 bases). The clonotype comes from a woman older than 75 with acute or convalescent COVID-19. CDR3 loop: CASLDGGIQETQYF. DNA of the CDR3: TGTGCCAGCTTGGACGGCGGGATACAAGAGACCCAGTACTTC.